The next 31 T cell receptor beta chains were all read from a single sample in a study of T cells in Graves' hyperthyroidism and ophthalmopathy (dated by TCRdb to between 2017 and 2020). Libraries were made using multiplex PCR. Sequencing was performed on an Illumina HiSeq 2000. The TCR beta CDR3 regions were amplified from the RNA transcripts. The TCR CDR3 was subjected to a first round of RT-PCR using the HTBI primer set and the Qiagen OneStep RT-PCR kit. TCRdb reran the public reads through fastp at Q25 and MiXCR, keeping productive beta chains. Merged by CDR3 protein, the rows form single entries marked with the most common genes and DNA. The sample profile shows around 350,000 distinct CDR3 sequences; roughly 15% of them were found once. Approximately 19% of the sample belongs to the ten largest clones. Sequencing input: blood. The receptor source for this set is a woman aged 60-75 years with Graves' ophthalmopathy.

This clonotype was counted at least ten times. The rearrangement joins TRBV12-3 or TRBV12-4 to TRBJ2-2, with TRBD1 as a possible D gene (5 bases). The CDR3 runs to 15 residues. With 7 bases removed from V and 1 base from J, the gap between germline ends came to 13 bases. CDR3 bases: TGTGCCAGCAAAGGTACAGGTATGAACACCGGGGAGCTGTTTTTT. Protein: CASKGTGMNTGELFF.

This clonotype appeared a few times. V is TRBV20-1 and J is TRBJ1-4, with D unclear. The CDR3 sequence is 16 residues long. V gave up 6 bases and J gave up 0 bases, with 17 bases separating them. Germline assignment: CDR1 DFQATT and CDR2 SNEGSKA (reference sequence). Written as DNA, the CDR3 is TGCAGTGCCCCTTCGGGCTGGCGTTCAACTAATGAAAAACTGTTTTTT. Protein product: CSAPSGWRSTNEKLFF.

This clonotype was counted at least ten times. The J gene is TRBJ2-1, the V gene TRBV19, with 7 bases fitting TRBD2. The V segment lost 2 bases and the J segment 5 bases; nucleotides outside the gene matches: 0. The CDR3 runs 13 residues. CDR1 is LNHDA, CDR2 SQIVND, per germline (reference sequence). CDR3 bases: TGTGCCAGTAGTATAAGCGGGGACAATGAGCAGTTCTTC. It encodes CASSISGDNEQFF.

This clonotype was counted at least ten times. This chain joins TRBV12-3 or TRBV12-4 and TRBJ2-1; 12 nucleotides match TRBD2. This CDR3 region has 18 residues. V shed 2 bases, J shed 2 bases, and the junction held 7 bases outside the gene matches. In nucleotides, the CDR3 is TGTGCCAGCAGTTTACCTAGCGGGAGGGTTGGAACCTACAATGAGCAGTTCTTC. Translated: CASSLPSGRVGTYNEQFF.

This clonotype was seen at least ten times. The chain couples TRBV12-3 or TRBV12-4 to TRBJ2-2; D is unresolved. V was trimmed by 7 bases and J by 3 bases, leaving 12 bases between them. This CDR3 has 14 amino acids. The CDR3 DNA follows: TGTGCCAGCAAGCGTAGACCGGACACCGGGGAGCTGTTTTTT. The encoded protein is CASKRRPDTGELFF.

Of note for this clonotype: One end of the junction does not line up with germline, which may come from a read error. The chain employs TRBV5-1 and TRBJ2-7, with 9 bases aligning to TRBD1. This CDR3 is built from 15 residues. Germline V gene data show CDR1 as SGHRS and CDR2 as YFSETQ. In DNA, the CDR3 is TGTGCCAGCAGCTGGGACAGGGAGGCAACCTACGAGCAGTACTTC. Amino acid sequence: CASSWDREATYEQYF. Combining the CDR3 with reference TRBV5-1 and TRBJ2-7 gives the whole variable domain KAGVTQTPRYLIKTRGQQVTLSCSPISGHRSVSWYQQTPGQGLQFLFEYFSETQRNKGNFPGRFSGRQFSNSRSEMNVSTLELGDSALYLCASSWDREATYEQYFGPGTRLTVT.

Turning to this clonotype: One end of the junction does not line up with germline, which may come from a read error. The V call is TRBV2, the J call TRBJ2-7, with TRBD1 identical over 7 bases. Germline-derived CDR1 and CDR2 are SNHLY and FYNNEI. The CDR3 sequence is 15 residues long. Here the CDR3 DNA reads TGTGCCAGCACCTCAGGGACAGTAAGTCCCTACGAACAGTACTTC. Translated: CASTSGTVSPYEQYF.

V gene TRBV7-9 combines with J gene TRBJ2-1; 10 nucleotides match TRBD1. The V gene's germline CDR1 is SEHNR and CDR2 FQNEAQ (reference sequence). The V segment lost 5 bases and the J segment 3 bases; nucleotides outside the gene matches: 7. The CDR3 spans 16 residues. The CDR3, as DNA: TGTGCCAGCAGCCTCCGACAGGGGGCGAGCTACAATGAGCAGTTCTTC. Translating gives CASSLRQGASYNEQFF.

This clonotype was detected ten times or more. CDR3 region: CASTPGGKISYEQYF. The CDR3 bases are TGTGCCAGCACCCCAGGAGGGAAAATATCCTACGAGCAGTACTTC. The chain has TRBV11-2 and TRBJ2-7; the D gene is possibly TRBD2 (6 bases). Germline values: CDR1 SGHAT, CDR2 FQNNGV. The CDR3 is made up of 15 amino acids. The germline V and J ends were trimmed by 7 bases and 1 base, with 17 bases remaining between them.

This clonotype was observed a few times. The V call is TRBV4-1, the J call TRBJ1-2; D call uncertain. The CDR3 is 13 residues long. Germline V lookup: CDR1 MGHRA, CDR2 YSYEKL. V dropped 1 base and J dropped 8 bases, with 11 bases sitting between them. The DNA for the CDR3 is TGCGCCAGCAGCCAAGCTCGTCTGGAGGGCTACACCTTC. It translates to CASSQARLEGYTF.

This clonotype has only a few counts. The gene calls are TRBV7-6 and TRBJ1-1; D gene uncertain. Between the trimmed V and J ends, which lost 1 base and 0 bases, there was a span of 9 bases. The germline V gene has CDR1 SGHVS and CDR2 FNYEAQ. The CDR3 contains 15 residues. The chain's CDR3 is CASSLDNSVNTEAFF. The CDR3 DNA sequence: TGTGCCAGCAGCTTAGACAATAGCGTGAACACTGAAGCTTTCTTT. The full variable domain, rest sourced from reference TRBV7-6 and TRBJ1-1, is GAGVSQSPRYKVTKRGQDVALRCDPISGHVSLYWYRQALGQGPEFLTYFNYEAQQDKSGLPNDRFSAERPEGSISTLTIQRTEQRDSAMYRCASSLDNSVNTEAFFGQGTRLTVV.

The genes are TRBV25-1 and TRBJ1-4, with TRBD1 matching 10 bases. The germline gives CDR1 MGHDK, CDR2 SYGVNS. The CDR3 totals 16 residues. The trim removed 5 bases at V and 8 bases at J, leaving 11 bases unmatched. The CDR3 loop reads CASSSRRDRGREKLFF. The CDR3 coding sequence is TGTGCCAGCAGTTCCCGCCGGGACAGGGGCCGAGAAAAACTGTTTTTT. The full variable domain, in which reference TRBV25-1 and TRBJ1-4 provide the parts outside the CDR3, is EADIYQTPRYLVIGTGKKITLECSQTMGHDKMYWYQQDPGMELHLIHYSYGVNSTEKGDLSSESTVSRIRTEHFPLTLESARPSHTSQYLCASSSRRDRGREKLFFGSGTQLSVL.

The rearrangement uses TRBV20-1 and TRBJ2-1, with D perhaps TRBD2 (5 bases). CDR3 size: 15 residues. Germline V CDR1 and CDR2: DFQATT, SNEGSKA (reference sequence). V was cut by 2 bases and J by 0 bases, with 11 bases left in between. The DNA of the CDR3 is TGCAGTGCTAGATCCGGGGTGAGCTCCTACAATGAGCAGTTCTTC. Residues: CSARSGVSSYNEQFF.

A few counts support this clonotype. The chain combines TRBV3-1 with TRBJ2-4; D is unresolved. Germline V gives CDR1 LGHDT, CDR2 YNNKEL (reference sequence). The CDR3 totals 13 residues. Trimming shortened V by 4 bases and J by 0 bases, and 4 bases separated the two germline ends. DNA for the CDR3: TGTGCCAGCAGCCCCCTAGCCAAAAACATTCAGTACTTC. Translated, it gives CASSPLAKNIQYF.

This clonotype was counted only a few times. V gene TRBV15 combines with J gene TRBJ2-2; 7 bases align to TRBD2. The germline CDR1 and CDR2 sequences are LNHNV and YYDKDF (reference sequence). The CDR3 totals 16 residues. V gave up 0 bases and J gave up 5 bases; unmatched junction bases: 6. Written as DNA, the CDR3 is TGTGCCACCAGCAGAGATCCGGGAGGAGAAACCGGGGAGCTGTTTTTT. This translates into CATSRDPGGETGELFF.

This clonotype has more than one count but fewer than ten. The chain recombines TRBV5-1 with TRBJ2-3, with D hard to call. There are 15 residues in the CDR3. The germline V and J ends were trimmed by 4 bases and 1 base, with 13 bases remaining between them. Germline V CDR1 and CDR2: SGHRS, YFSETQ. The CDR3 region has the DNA TGCGCCAGCAGCCTTGCAATCGAGGGCACAGATACGCAGTATTTT. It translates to CASSLAIEGTDTQYF.

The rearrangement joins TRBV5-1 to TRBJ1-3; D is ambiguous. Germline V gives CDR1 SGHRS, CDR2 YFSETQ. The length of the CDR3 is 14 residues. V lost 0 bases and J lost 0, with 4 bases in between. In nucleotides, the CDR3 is TGCGCCAGCAGCTTGGGTACCTCTGGAAACACCATATATTTT. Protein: CASSLGTSGNTIYF.

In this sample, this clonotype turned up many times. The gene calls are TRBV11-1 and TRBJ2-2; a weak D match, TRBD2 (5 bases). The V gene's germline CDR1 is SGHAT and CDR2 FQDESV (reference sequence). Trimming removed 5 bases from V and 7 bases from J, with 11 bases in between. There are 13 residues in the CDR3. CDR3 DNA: TGTGCCAGCAGCAATCAGCGGCGCGGGGAGCTGTTTTTT. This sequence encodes CASSNQRRGELFF.

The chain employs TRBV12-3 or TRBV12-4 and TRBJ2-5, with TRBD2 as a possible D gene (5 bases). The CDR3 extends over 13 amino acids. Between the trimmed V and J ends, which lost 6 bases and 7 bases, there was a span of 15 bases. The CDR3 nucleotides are TGTGCCAGCAGAGAGAGGGCGGCTGGGACCCAGTACTTC. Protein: CASRERAAGTQYF.

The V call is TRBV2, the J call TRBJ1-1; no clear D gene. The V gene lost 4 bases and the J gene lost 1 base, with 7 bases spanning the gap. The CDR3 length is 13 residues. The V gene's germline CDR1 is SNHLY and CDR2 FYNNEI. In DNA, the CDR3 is TGTGCCAGCAGTGCTGAGTGGAACACTGAAGCTTTCTTT. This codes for CASSAEWNTEAFF.

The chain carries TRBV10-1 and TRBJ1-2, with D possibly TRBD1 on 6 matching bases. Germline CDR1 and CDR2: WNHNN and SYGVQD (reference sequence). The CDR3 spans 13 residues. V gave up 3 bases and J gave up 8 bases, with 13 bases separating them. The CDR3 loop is CASSEDRRFGYTF. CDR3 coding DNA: TGCGCCAGCAGTGAAGACAGGCGGTTCGGCTACACCTTC.

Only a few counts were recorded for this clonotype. CDR3 region: CSADKTGTHIIAGSGANVLTF. The CDR3 nucleotides are TGCAGTGCTGACAAGACCGGGACACACATTATCGCGGGATCTGGGGCCAACGTCCTGACTTTC. This sequence joins TRBV20-1 and TRBJ2-6, with D perhaps being TRBD1 or TRBD2 (6 bases each). The V end lost 5 bases, the J end lost 1 base, and 30 bases lay between the germline ends. CDR1 and CDR2 (germline): DFQATT, SNEGSKA (reference sequence). The CDR3 is made up of 21 amino acids.

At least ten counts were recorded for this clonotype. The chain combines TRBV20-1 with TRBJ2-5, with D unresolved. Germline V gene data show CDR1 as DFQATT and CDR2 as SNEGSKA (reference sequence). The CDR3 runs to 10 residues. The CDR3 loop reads CIPDRETQYF. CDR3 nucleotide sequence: TGCATCCCCGATCGGGAGACCCAGTACTTC.

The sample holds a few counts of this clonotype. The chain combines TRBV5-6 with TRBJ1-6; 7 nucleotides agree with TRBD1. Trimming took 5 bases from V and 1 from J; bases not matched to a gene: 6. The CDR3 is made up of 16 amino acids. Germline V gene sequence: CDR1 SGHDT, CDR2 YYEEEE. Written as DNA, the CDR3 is TGTGCCAGCAGTCCAGACAGGGCGTCCTATAATTCACCCCTCCACTTT. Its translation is CASSPDRASYNSPLHF. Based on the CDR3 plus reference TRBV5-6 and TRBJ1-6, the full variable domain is DAGVTQSPTHLIKTRGQQVTLRCSPKSGHDTVSWYQQALGQGPQFIFQYYEEEERQRGNFPDRFSGHQFPNYSSELNVNALLLGDSALYLCASSPDRASYNSPLHFGNGTRLTVT.

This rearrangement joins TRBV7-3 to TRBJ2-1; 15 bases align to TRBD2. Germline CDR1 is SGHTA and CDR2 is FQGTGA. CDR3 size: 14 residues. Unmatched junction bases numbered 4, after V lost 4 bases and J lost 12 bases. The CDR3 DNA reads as TGTGCCAGCAGCTCCTGGACTAGCGGGGGGGGGCAGTTCTTC. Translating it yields CASSSWTSGGGQFF.

The CDR3 reads CASSQAGRETSVEQYF. CDR3 nucleotide sequence: TGTGCCAGCAGTCAGGCGGGCCGGGAGACGTCCGTCGAGCAGTACTTC. This rearrangement joins TRBV7-6 to TRBJ2-7; possible D gene TRBD2, 6 bases. V lost 6 bases and J lost 6, with 24 bases in between. This CDR3 spans 16 amino acids. Per germline, CDR1 SGHVS and CDR2 FNYEAQ.

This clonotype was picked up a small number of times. DNA of the CDR3: TGCAGCGTTGAACCTGACAGGGGGCGCGCGGAGACCCAGTACTTC. The encoded protein is CSVEPDRGRAETQYF. V gene TRBV29-1 combines with J gene TRBJ2-5; 10 nucleotides line up with TRBD1. V lost 2 bases to trimming and J lost 5 bases; unmatched junction nucleotides: 8. The CDR3 spans 15 residues. The germline V gene encodes CDR1 SQVTM and CDR2 ANQGSEA.

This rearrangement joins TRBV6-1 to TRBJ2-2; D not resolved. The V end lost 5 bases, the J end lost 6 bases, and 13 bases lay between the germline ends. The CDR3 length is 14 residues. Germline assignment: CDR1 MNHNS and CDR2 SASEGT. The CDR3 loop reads CASSNLLEAGELFF. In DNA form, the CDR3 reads TGTGCCAGCAGTAACTTATTAGAGGCCGGGGAGCTGTTTTTT.

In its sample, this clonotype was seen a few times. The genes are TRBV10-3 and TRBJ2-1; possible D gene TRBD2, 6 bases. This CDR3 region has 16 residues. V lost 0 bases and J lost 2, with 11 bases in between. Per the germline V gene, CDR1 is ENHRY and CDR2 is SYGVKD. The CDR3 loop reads CAISESLPGAYNEQFF. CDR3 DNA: TGTGCCATCAGTGAGTCACTACCGGGAGCCTACAATGAGCAGTTCTTC.

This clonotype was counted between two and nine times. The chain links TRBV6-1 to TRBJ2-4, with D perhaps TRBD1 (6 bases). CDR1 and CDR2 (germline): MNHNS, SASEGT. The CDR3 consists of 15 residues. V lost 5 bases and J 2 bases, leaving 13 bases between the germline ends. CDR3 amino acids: CASSHRDLTKNIQYF. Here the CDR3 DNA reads TGTGCCAGCAGTCACAGGGATTTAACCAAAAACATTCAGTACTTC.

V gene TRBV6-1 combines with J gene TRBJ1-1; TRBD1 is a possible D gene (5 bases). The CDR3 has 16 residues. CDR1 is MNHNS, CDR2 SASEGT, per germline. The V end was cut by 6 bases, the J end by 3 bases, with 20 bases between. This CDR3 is CASSREGYGGDTEAFF. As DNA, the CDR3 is TGTGCCAGCAGCCGTGAGGGGTATGGGGGGGACACTGAAGCTTTCTTT.